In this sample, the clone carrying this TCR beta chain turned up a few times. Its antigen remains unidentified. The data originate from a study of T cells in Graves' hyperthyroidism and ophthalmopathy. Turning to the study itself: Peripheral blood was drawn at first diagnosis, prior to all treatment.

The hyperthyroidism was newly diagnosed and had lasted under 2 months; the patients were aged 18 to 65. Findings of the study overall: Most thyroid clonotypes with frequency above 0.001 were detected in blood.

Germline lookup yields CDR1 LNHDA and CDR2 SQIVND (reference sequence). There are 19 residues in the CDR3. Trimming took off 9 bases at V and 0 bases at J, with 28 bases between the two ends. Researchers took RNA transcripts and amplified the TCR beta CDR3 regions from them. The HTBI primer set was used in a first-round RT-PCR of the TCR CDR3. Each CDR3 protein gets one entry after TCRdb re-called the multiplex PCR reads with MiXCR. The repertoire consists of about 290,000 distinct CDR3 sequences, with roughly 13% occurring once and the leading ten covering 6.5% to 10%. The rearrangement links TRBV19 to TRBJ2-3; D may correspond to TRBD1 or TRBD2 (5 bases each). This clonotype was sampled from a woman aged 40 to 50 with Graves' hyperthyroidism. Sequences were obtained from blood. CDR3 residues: CARGLGRSSPSSSTDTQYF. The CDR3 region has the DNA TGTGCCAGAGGTTTGGGACGCTCGTCCCCCAGCTCTAGCACAGATACGCAGTATTTT.